The source of this T cell receptor beta chain is a study of cytomegalovirus exposure and HLA in healthy donors. Use of 60 Vbeta and 13 Jbeta primers characterized the PCR. Repertoires were generated with immunoSEQ multiplex PCR, while TCRdb's copy carries only in-frame clones and drops some. Of about 190,000 clones listed, 75% to 80% were seen once; the top ten hold approximately 2.1%. CDR1 and CDR2 (germline): MGHDK, SYGVNS. The CDR3 loop spans 16 amino acids. V lost 2 bases to trimming and J lost 7 bases, with 19 bases between them. This clonotype originated in a woman in her 30s in good health and CMV-seropositive. The chain is built from TRBV25-1 and TRBJ2-3; a possible D gene is TRBD2 (5 bases). The sample comprised PBMCs. The CDR3 sequence is CASSEGRLGKRNTQYF. Written as DNA, the CDR3 is TGTGCCAGCAGTGAAGGGAGACTGGGAAAGAGGAATACGCAGTATTTT.